Below, 14 T cell receptor beta chains from the same sample are listed, as sequenced in a study of blood T cell repertoires in COVID-19. The repertoire was sequenced with immunoSEQ multiplex PCR; TCRdb's copy has only in-frame clones and lacks some. The top ten hold under 8.5% of the sample, which has 150,000 to 200,000 clones, 80% to 90% seen once. Sequencing used peripheral blood. The receptor set was obtained from a man aged 35 to 55 who had recovered from COVID-19.

V usage is TRBV7-9 and J usage is TRBJ1-1; D gene unclear. V was shortened by 3 bases and J by 8 bases, with 7 bases between the two germline ends. This CDR3 is 11 amino acids long. Germline CDR1 and CDR2: SEHNR and FQNEAQ (reference sequence). The CDR3 loop reads CASSFAREAFF. CDR3 coding DNA: TGTGCCAGCAGCTTTGCGCGAGAAGCTTTCTTT.

The chain is built from TRBV6-4 and TRBJ2-1; the match to TRBD2 covers 11 bases. J was trimmed by 10 bases and V by 3 bases; bases with no gene match: 2. Germline lookup yields CDR1 MRHNA and CDR2 SNTAGT. CDR3 length: 13 residues. The CDR3 DNA reads TGTGCCAGCAGTGAGATAGCGGGGGGGGAGCAGTTCTTC. Residues: CASSEIAGGEQFF.

The genes are TRBV28 and TRBJ2-7, with 9 bases aligning to TRBD1. The CDR3 length is 14 residues. The germline CDR1 and CDR2 sequences are MDHEN and SYDVKM. V lost 10 bases, J lost 7 bases, and 14 bases stayed unmatched. The CDR3 sequence: CAISPDRGVEEQYF. The CDR3 DNA reads TGTGCCATTTCGCCGGACAGGGGCGTCGAAGAGCAGTACTTC.

The chain uses TRBV6-6 and TRBJ2-3; 10 bases align to TRBD2. Trimming cost V 4 bases and J 2 bases; bases outside gene matches: 6. The CDR3 totals 16 residues. Germline V gives CDR1 MNHNY, CDR2 SVGAGI (reference sequence). CDR3 nucleotides: TGTGCCAGCAGTTGGACTAGCGGTGGCCCCACAGATACGCAGTATTTT. Translating it yields CASSWTSGGPTDTQYF.

The V gene is TRBV7-9, the J gene TRBJ2-2, with 7 bases that match TRBD2. CDR3 size: 15 residues. The junction had 8 bases not matched to a gene; V was cut back by 6 bases and J by 4 bases. Germline CDR1 reads SEHNR; CDR2 reads FQNEAQ (reference sequence). The CDR3 region is CASRRWEGLTGELFF. CDR3 coding DNA: TGTGCCAGCAGAAGGTGGGAGGGCCTCACCGGGGAGCTGTTTTTT. Supplemented by reference TRBV7-9 and TRBJ2-2, the full variable domain reads DTGVSQNPRHKITKRGQNVTFRCDPISEHNRLYWYRQTLGQGPEFLTYFQNEAQLEKSRLLSDRFSAERPKGSFSTLEIQRTEQGDSAMYLCASRRWEGLTGELFFGEGSRLTVL.

The rearrangement joins TRBV20-1 to TRBJ1-2; 7 bases agree with TRBD1. The CDR3 sequence is 17 residues long. Germline CDR1 and CDR2: DFQATT and SNEGSKA (reference sequence). The V and J ends lost 3 bases and 0 bases, in that order; junction bases with no gene match: 13. The CDR3 is CSASETGTPLANYGYTF. CDR3 coding DNA: TGCAGTGCTAGTGAGACAGGGACCCCGCTAGCTAACTATGGCTACACCTTC.

The CDR3, as DNA: TGTGCCAGCAGCTCACTGGGCGGGGGGTTCCAAGAGACCCAGTACTTC. It specifies CASSSLGGGFQETQYF. The chain employs TRBV6-2 or TRBV6-3 and TRBJ2-5, with 8 bases fitting TRBD2. The CDR3 runs to 16 residues. The V segment lost 6 bases and the J segment 1 base; nucleotides outside the gene matches: 10. Germline V lookup: CDR1 MNHEY, CDR2 SVGEGT.

This clone was seen only a few times. The chain is built from TRBV29-1 and TRBJ1-1; D is unclear. The V end lost 5 bases, the J end lost 1 base, and 8 bases lay between the germline ends. The CDR3 has 12 residues. Per the germline V gene, CDR1 is SQVTM and CDR2 is ANQGSEA. CDR3 region: CSVSHGNTEAFF. In DNA form, the CDR3 reads TGCAGCGTTTCTCACGGGAACACTGAAGCTTTCTTT.

J is TRBJ2-1 and V is TRBV5-1, with TRBD2 matching 7 bases. This CDR3 region has 12 residues. In germline, CDR1 is SGHRS, CDR2 YFSETQ. The junction had 0 bases not matched to a gene; V was cut back by 3 bases and J by 6 bases. The CDR3 coding sequence is TGCGCCAGCAGCTGGGGGGGCAATGAGCAGTTCTTC. Translation gives CASSWGGNEQFF.

This clone was detected once. This chain joins TRBV2 and TRBJ2-1; 8 bases align to TRBD2. With V trimmed by 7 bases and J by 2 bases, 7 bases remained unmatched. CDR3 length equals 15 residues. Germline V gene lookup returns CDR1 SNHLY and CDR2 FYNNEI. CDR3 DNA sequence: TGTGCCAGCATTCGGCGGGAGGATCCCTACAATGAGCAGTTCTTC. This gives the protein CASIRREDPYNEQFF. Full variable domain (outside the CDR3, taken from reference TRBV2 and TRBJ2-1): EPEVTQTPSHQVTQMGQEVILRCVPISNHLYFYWYRQILGQKVEFLVSFYNNEISEKSEIFDDQFSVERPDGSNFTLKIRSTKLEDSAMYFCASIRREDPYNEQFFGPGTRLTVL.

V and J are TRBV4-1 and TRBJ2-5, with D maybe TRBD2 (6 bases). The CDR3 spans 15 residues. Trimming removed 1 base at V and 5 bases at J, with 14 bases between. The germline CDR1 and CDR2 sequences are MGHRA and YSYEKL. The CDR3 sequence is CASSQVVTSLETQYF. In nucleotides, the CDR3 is TGCGCCAGCAGCCAAGTAGTTACTAGCCTGGAGACCCAGTACTTC.

The chain uses TRBV20-1 and TRBJ2-1; D not resolved. This CDR3 is built from 11 residues. V dropped 1 base and J dropped 11 bases, with 9 bases sitting between them. From germline, CDR1 is DFQATT and CDR2 SNEGSKA (reference sequence). This chain's CDR3 is CSARASVKQFF. CDR3 sequence (DNA): TGCAGTGCTAGAGCTTCAGTAAAGCAGTTCTTC.

The chain carries TRBV10-3 and TRBJ1-6; TRBD1 aligns across 9 bases. This CDR3 contains 13 residues. Germline CDR1 ENHRY, CDR2 SYGVKD. After removal of 10 bases from V and 10 bases from J, the junction contained 8 bases not matched to a gene. The DNA of the CDR3 is TGTGCCACCAACACGGGACAGGGCTCACCCCTCCACTTT. Protein: CATNTGQGSPLHF.

The V gene is TRBV7-9, the J gene TRBJ2-6; weak D call: TRBD1 (6 bases). CDR3 length: 18 amino acids. Germline loops: CDR1 SEHNR, CDR2 FQNEAQ (reference sequence). V gave up 4 bases and J gave up 0 bases, with 16 bases separating them. CDR3 sequence (DNA): TGTGCCAGCAGCTCCAGGGGACCCCCGGTCTCTGGGGCCAACGTCCTGACTTTC. Translation gives CASSSRGPPVSGANVLTF.